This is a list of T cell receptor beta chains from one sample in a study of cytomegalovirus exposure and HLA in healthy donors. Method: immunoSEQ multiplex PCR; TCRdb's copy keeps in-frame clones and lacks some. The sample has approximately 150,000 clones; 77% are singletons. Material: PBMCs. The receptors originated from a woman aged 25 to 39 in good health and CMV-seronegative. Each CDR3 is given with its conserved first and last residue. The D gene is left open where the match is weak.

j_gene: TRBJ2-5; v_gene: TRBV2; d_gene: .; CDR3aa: CASSEVEGGGHLQETQYF
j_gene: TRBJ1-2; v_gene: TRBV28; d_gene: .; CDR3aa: CASSFRGYGYTF
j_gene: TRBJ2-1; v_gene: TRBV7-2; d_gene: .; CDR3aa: CASSFGPYNEQFF
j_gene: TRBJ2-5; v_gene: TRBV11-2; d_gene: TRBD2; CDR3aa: CASSLGLAGGFGGTQYF
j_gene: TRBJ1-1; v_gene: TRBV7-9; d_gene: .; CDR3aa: CASSLKRGWVTFF
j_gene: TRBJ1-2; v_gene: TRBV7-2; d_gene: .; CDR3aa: CASSLAPTAYGYTF
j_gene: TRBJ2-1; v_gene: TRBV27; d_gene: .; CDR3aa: CASSLGGDEQFF
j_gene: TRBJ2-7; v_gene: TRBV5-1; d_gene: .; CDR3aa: CASMGLVSYEQYF
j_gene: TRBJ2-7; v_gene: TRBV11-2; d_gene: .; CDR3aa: CASSLGTLYEQYF
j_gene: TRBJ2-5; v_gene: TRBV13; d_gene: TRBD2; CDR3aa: CASSPHLAGVEQETQYF
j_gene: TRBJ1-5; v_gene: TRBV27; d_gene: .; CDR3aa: CASNAGVTQPQHF
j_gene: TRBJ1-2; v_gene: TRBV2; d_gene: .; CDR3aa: CASSEAQGGGGYTF
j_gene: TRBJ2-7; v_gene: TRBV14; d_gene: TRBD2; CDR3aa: CASSQAGLAGEKQYF
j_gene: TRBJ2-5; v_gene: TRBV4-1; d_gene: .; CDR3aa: CASSQIQAQETQYF
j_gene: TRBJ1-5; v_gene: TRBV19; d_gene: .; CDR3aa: CASTVTAASNQPQHF
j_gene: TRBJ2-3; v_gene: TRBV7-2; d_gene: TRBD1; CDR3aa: CASSLRQGKADTQYF
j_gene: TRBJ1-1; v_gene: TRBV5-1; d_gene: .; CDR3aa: CASSLAGTYSEAFF
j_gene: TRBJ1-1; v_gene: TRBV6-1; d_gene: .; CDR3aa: CASSAESGVEAFF
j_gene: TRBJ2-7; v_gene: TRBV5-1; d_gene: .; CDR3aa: CASSFQGPPTYF
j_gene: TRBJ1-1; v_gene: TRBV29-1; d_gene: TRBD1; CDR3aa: CSVLTGGNTEAFF
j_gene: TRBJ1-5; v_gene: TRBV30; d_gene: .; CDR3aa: CAWSGLSGSQPQHF
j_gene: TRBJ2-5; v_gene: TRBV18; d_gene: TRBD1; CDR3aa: CASSPTGVRETQYF
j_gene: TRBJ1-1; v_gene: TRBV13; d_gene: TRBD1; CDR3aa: CASSLGGGRLNTEAFF
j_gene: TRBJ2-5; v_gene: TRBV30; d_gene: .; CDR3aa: CAWSVDYGETQYF
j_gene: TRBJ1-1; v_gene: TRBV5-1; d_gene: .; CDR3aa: CASSLGTTNTEAFF
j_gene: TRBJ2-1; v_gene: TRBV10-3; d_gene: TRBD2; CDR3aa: CAICKTSDSYNEQFF
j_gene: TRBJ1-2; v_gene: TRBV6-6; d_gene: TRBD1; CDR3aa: CASRGTGGGGYTF
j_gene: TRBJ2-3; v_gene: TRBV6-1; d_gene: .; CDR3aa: CASSERGTDTQYF
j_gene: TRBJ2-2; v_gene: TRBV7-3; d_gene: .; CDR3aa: CASSLSQGGSGELFF
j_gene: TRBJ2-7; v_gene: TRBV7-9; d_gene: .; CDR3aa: CASSLLSGALSYEQYF